This TCR beta chain was obtained from a study of T cells after yellow fever vaccination. The study's findings and limits: Although the secondary response was weaker, it peaked faster, at day 5 versus 15. Subsequent booster samples again held most clones from primary vaccination (around 96% CD4, about 90% CD8).

They built TCR cDNA with 5'RACE template switching, a step that put in a universal primer site and UMIs. In TCRdb, the 5' RACE reads were re-called with MiXCR into one record per CDR3 protein. The repertoire has some 560,000 distinct CDR3 sequences, approximately 16% of them found once; the top ten carry 15% to 20%. This clonotype was recorded at least ten times. The antigen is not known. The clonotype was recovered from a man between 18 and 29 years old who received the YFV17D yellow fever vaccine. The material was PBMCs, obtained less than 6 days after the first yellow fever vaccination.

Here the CDR3 DNA reads TGCAGTGCAACGACAGGCCTTATGAACACTGAAGCTTTCTTT. It is translated as CSATTGLMNTEAFF. The chain carries TRBV20-1 and TRBJ1-1; a possible D gene is TRBD1 (6 bases). This CDR3 has 14 amino acids. Germline V gives CDR1 DFQATT, CDR2 SNEGSKA (reference sequence). V shed 6 bases and J shed 0 bases, with 14 bases lying between them.